This TCR beta chain originates from a study of Ad26.COV2.S vaccination and SARS-CoV-2 variants (TCRdb year 2021). About the full investigation: Donors in the vaccine arm were drawn from COV1001, a phase I-IIa trial of Ad26.COV2.S in healthy adults that was multicentre, randomized, double-blind and placebo-controlled. The TCR-sequenced set comprised approximately 32 samples: around 20 Ad26.COV2.S vaccine recipients, 5 placebo recipients and 8 SARS-CoV-2 convalescent individuals. Throughout the experiments and outcome assessment, investigators stayed blinded to trial group allocation. Participants in the trial were split at random into five groups of five each, receiving low-dose or high-dose Ad26.COV2.S once or twice, or else placebo on both occasions. Ad26.COV2.S was given intramuscularly at 5x10^10 or 1x10^11 viral particles, as a single shot or as two shots 56 days apart. Sequencing of the TCRbeta repertoire served to evaluate the specificity and breadth of SARS-CoV-2-reactive T cell receptors following Ad26.COV2.S vaccination. Summary of the overall study and its limitations: The study lacked the statistical power to compare responses across vaccine doses or regimens. Vaccine and placebo recipients had comparable non-spike TCR breadth, which fits with the vaccine containing only spike. According to the authors, total T cell responses may have been underestimated by the TCR breadth and depth analyses. After vaccination, spike-specific CD8+ and CD4+ T cell responses were reported to show substantial breadth. Compared with placebo recipients, Ad26.COV2.S recipients showed higher spike-specific TCR breadth (P = 0.0014).

As encoded in the germline V gene (reference sequence), CDR1 is SGHNT while CDR2 is YYREEE. V sheds 4 bases and J sheds 5 bases, leaving 15 bases between their ends. The CDR3 goes from the cysteine to the phenylalanine over 14 residues. Only the CDR3 DNA is retained, 42 bases long and in frame from the first base. The treatment or condition label of this sample denotes: around 19 received Ad26.COV2.S at low or high dose, single or two shots; several received placebo; per-sample allocation not given. For vaccine and placebo recipients, the sequenced repertoires came from samples collected on day 63 after the first injection. Cohort 1b enrolled fewer than 30 adults aged 18-55 years at a single site in Boston, USA, between 29 July and 7 August 2020. Ad26.COV2.S was a replication-incompetent adenovirus type 26 vector expressing a prefusion-stabilized SARS-CoV-2 spike protein from the original Wuhan strain.

As for this clone: The antigen it recognizes is unknown. Per-base qualities were not stored, and no clone one base away is much larger.

The immunoSEQ Assay was the method used to sequence TCRbeta CDR3 regions. After extraction, genomic DNA underwent amplification by bias-controlled multiplex PCR, followed by high-throughput sequencing. Regarding the original processing steps: To quantify the absolute abundance of every unique TCRbeta CDR3 region, sequences were collapsed and filtered. T cell fraction was estimated by normalization of TCRbeta template counts to usable DNA, with usable DNA being measured through amplification of reference genes present in all nucleated cells. Repertoire TCRs were annotated as SARS-CoV-2-specific when V gene, CDR3 amino acid sequence and J gene were exactly matched to a known reactive TCR set. The reference SARS-CoV-2 TCR set came from MIRA and was filtered for enrichment in COVID-19-positive ImmuneCODE repertoires, removing public or cross-reactive TCRs. Using the MIRA antigens, annotated TCRs were further analysed by specific ORF or by position within an ORF. Breadth was defined as the number of annotated unique rearrangements divided by the total number of unique productive rearrangements, and depth was defined as the summed frequency of the annotated unique rearrangements. Group comparisons of TCR breadth used two-sided Wilcoxon rank-sum tests. TCRdb carries this immuneACCESS record with in-frame sequences only. Its versions omit some clonotypes, under half of them owing to an unresolved V gene in the studies checked, with the rest unexplained. The DNA gave D and trimming, while V, J and clone size come from that table. The sample includes hundreds of thousands of clones, with 88% observed a single time. 6.4% of the sample is held by the ten biggest clonotypes.

This clonotype was sampled from a person between 18 and 60 years old who received the Ad26.COV2.S COVID-19 vaccine or a placebo. The specimen comprised peripheral blood, sampled in a trial of Ad26.COV2.S vaccine versus placebo. Rearrangement joined TRBV5-4 to TRBJ2-5; TRBD2 could be the D gene, as 5 bases match. The nucleotides are TGTGCCAGCAGCCCCCTCGGCAGGAGGGAGACCCAGTACTTC. Its coded protein is CASSPLGRRETQYF. When the CDR3 is completed using the reference TRBV5-4 and TRBJ2-5 genes on either side, the full variable domain is ETGVTQSPTHLIKTRGQQVTLRCSSQSGHNTVSWYQQALGQGPQFIFQYYREEENGRGNFPPRFSGLQFPNYSSELNVNALELDDSALYLCASSPLGRRETQYFGPGTRLLVL.